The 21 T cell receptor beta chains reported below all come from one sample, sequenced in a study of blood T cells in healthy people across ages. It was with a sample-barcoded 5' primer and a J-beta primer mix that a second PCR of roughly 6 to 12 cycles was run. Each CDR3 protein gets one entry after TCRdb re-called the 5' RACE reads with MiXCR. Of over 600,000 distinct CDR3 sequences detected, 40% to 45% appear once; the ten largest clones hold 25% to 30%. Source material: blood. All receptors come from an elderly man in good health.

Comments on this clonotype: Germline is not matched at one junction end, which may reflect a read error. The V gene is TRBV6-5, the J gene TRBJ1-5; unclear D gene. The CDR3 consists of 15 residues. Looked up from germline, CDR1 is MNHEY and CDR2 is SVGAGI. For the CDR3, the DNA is TGTGCCAGCAGTTACTCGCTCCAGGCCAATCAGTCCCAGCATTTT. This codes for CASSYSLQANQSQHF.

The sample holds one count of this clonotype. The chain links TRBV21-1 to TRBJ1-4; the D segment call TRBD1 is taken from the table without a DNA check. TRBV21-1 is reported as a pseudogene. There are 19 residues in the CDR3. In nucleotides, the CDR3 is TGTGCCAGCAGCAAAGAGGACCTCCTTCGACAGGGCTTTTGTGAAAAACTGTTTTTT. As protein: CASSKEDLLRQGFCEKLFF.

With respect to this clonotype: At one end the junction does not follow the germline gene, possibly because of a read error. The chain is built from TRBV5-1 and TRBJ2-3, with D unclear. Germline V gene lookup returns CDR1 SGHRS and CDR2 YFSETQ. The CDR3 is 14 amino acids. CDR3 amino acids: CASSSPKAADTRYF. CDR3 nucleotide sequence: TGCGCCAGCAGCTCACCGAAGGCGGCAGATACGCGGTATTTT.

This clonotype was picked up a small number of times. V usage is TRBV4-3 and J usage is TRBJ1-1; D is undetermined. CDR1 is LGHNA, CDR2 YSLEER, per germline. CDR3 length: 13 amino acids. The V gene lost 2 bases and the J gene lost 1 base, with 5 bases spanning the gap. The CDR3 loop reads CASSQIRNTEAFF. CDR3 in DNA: TGCGCCAGCAGCCAAATTAGGAACACTGAAGCTTTCTTT.

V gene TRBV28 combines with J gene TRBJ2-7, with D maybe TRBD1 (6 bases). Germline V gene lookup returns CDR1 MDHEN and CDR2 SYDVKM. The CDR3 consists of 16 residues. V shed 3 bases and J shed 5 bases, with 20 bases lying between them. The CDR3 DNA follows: TGTGCCAGCAGTTTGGGGACCGGGACAAGTCCTAACGAGCAGTACTTC. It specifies CASSLGTGTSPNEQYF.

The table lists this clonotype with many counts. The CDR3 reads CSAGSSGYNEQFF. CDR3 coding DNA: TGCAGTGCGGGCTCTAGCGGATACAATGAGCAGTTCTTC. The chain carries TRBV20-1 and TRBJ2-1, with 7 bases fitting TRBD2. The CDR3 loop spans 13 amino acids. V lost 6 bases to trimming and J lost 4 bases; unmatched junction nucleotides: 6. Germline V gene data show CDR1 as DFQATT and CDR2 as SNEGSKA (reference sequence).

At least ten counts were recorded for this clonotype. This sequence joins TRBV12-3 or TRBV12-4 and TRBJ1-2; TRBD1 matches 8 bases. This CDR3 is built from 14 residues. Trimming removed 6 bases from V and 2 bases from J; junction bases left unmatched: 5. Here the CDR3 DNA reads TGTGCCAGCAGGGGGACAGGAAGGAACTATGGCTACACCTTC. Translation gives CASRGTGRNYGYTF.

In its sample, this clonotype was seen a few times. This CDR3 is CASSPNTGTNYGYTF. CDR3 sequence (DNA): TGTGCCAGCAGCCCCAACACCGGGACGAACTATGGCTACACCTTC. The chain is built from TRBV4-2 and TRBJ1-2, with a possible D match to TRBD1 (5 bases). Between the trimmed V and J ends, which lost 4 bases and 2 bases, there was a span of 14 bases. Germline V lookup: CDR1 LGHNA, CDR2 YNFKEQ. This CDR3 comprises 15 residues.

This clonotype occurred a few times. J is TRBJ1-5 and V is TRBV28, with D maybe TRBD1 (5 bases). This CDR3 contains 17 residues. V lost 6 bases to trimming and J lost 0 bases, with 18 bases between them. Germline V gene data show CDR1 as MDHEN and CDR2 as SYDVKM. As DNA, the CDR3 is TGTGCCAGCAGCAGTATCCGGGGGGGTACTAGCAATCAGCCCCAGCATTTT. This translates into CASSSIRGGTSNQPQHF.

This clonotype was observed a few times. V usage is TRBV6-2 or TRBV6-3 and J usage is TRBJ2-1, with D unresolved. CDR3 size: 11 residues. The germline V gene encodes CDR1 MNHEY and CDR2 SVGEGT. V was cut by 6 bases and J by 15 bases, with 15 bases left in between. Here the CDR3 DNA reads TGTGCCAGCAGCCAAGCCAGCAGTCGGTTCTTC. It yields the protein CASSQASSRFF.

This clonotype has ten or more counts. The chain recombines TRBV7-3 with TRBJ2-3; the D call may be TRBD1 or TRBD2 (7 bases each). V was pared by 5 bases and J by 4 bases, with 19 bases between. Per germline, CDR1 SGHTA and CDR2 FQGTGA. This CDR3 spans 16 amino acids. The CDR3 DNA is TGTGCCAGCAGCCCACAGGGGCAGGGGGGGGCAGATACGCAGTATTTT. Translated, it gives CASSPQGQGGADTQYF.

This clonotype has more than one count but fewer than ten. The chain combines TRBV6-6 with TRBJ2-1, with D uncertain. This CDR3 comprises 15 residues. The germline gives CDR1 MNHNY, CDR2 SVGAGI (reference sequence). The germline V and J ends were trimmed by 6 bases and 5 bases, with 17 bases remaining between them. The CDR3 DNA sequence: TGTGCCAGCAGGTCGGAGACCTCAAAAAACAATGAGCAGTTCTTC. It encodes CASRSETSKNNEQFF.

This chain's CDR3 is CSARGRNKLSGANVLTF. The DNA for the CDR3 is TGCAGTGCTAGGGGCCGAAACAAACTCTCTGGGGCCAACGTCCTGACTTTC. V is TRBV20-1 and J is TRBJ2-6; no definite D call. The length of the CDR3 is 17 residues. V lost 3 bases and J 0 bases, leaving 15 bases between the germline ends. Germline assignment: CDR1 DFQATT and CDR2 SNEGSKA (reference sequence).

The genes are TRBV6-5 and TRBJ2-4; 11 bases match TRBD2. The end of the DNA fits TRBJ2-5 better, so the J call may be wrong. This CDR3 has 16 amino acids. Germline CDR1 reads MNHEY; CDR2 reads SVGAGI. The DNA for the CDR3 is TGTGCCAGCAGTTACGGTCTAGCGGGGGGCCGGGAGACCCAGTACTTC. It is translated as CASSYGLAGGRETQYF.

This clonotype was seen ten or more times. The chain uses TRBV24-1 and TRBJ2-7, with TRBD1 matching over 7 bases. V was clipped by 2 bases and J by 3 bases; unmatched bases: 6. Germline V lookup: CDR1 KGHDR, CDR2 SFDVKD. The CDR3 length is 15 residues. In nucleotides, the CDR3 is TGTGCCACCAGTGATTCAGGGGGACGGGGCTACGAGCAGTACTTC. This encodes CATSDSGGRGYEQYF.

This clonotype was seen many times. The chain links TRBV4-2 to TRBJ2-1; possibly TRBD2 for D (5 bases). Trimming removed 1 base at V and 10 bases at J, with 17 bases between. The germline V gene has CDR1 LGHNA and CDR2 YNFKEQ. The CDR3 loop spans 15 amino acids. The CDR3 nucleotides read TGTGCCAGCAGCCAAGTGTTAGAAGCGGACCGGGAGCAGTTCTTC. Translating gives CASSQVLEADREQFF.

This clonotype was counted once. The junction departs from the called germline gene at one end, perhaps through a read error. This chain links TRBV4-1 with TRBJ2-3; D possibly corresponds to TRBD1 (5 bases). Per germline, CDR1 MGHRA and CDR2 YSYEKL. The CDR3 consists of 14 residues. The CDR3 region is CAGSQVQGGNTQYF. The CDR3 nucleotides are TGCGCCGGCAGCCAAGTGCAGGGCGGAAATACGCAGTATTTT.

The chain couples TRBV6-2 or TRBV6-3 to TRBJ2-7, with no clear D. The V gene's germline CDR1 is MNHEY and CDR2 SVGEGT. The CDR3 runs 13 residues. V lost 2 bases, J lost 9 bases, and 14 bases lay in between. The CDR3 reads CASSYNIHPWQYF. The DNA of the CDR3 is TGTGCCAGCAGTTACAACATTCACCCTTGGCAGTACTTC.

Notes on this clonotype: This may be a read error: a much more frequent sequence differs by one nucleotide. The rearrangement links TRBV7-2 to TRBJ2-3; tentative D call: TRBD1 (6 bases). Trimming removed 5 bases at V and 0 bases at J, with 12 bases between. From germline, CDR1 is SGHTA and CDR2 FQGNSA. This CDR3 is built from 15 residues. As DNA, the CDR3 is TGTACCAGCAGCCAAGGGACATCTAGCACAGATACGCAGTATTTT. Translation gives CTSSQGTSSTDTQYF.

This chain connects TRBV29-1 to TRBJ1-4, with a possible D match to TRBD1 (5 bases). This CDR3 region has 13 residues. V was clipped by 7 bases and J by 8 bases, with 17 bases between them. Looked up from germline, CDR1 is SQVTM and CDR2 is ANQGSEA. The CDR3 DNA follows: TGCAGCGCTACGATCGGGGGGGGAGAAAAACTGTTTTTT. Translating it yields CSATIGGGEKLFF. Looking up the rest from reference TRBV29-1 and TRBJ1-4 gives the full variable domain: SAVISQKPSRDICQRGTSLTIQCQVDSQVTMMFWYRQQPGQSLTLIATANQGSEATYESGFVIDKFPISRPNLTFSTLTVSNMSPEDSSIYLCSATIGGGEKLFFGSGTQLSVL.

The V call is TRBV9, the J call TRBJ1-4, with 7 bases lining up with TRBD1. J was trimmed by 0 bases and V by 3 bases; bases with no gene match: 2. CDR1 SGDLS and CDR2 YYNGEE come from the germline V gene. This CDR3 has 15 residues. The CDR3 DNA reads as TGTGCCAGCAGCGGTCAGGGGGCAACTAATGAAAAACTGTTTTTT. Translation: CASSGQGATNEKLFF.